This TCR beta chain came from a study of blood T cells in healthy people across ages. Together with a sample-barcoded 5' primer, a J-beta primer mix was included in a second PCR lasting about 7 to 12 cycles. TCRdb analysed the 5' RACE reads with MiXCR anew, one entry per CDR3 protein. The sample has over 550,000 distinct CDR3 sequences, about 30% seen once. The sequenced material came from blood. The TCR originated in a woman at least 80 years old in good health.

In nucleotides, the CDR3 is TGTGCCAGCAGTGAAGAGGTCAGGCATCGCTATGGCTACACCTTC. Amino acids: CASSEEVRHRYGYTF. The V and J genes are TRBV6-1 and TRBJ1-2; D is undetermined. With 1 base removed from V and 4 bases from J, the gap between germline ends came to 13 bases. The CDR3 extends over 15 amino acids. Germline V gene sequence: CDR1 MNHNS, CDR2 SASEGT.